This T cell receptor beta chain emerged from a study of T cells after yellow fever vaccination. Study-level results: Post-booster repertoires again held most primary-vaccination clones (about 95% CD4, 80% to 90% CD8).

TCRdb reprocessed the 5' RACE reads via MiXCR and lists one record per CDR3 protein. Of 200,000 to 300,000 distinct CDR3 sequences in the sample, 6.7% were seen once. Ten or more counts support this clonotype. Its antigen is still unknown. The TCR sequence derives from a man aged 25-45 years who received the YFV17D yellow fever vaccine. The sample here was CD4+ T cells sorted from PBMCs, taken on the day of the yellow fever booster vaccination.

CDR3 loop: CASSPWGPEDTQYF. Here the CDR3 DNA reads TGCGCCAGCAGCCCTTGGGGCCCAGAAGATACGCAGTATTTT. The chain has TRBV4-3 and TRBJ2-3, with D possibly TRBD1 on 5 matching bases. The CDR3 loop spans 14 amino acids. V was pared by 4 bases and J by 5 bases, with 13 bases between. Looked up from germline, CDR1 is LGHNA and CDR2 is YSLEER.